Listed here is a single TCR beta chain. What it binds is unknown. The PCR made use of 60 Vbeta and 13 Jbeta primers. Produced via immunoSEQ multiplex PCR; TCRdb's table is partial and in-frame only. The repertoire has over 150,000 clones, about two thirds of them found once; the top ten carry 2.8%. The sample comes from a study of cytomegalovirus exposure and HLA in healthy donors. Background on the study: One earlier analysis, a look at 180 million or so T cells, found about 100 million unique TCR beta sequences. Study observations and caveats: The majority of TCR sequences were rare, yet some public TCRs appeared in many donors. Beyond CMV serostatus, there was no information to go on about immune exposure.

There are 14 residues in the CDR3. J lost 7 bases, V lost 6 bases, and 6 bases had no gene match. In germline, CDR1 is LNHDA, CDR2 SQIVND (reference sequence). The sequence derives from a woman aged 25 to 39 in good health and CMV-seronegative. The chain links TRBV19 to TRBJ1-6, with 7 nucleotides matching TRBD1. Sequencing was carried out using PBMCs. CDR3 in DNA: TGTGCCAGTAGGACCGGGACAGTAAATTCACCCCTCCACTTT. Amino acids: CASRTGTVNSPLHF.